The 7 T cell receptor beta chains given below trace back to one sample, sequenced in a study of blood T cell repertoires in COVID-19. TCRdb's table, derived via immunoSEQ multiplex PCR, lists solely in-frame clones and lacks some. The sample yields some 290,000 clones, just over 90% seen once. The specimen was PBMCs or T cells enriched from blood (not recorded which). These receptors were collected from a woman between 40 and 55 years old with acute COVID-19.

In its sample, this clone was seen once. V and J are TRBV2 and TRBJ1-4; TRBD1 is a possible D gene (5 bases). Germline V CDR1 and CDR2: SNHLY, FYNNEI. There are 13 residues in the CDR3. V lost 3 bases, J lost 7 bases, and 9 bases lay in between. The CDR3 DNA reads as TGTGCCAGCAGTGACAGGGAGGGTGAAAAACTGTTTTTT. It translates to CASSDREGEKLFF.

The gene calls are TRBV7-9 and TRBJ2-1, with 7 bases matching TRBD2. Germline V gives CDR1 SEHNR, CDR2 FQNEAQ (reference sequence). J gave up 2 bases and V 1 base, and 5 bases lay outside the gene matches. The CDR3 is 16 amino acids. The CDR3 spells CASSLVGGSAYNEQFF. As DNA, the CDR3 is TGTGCCAGCAGCTTAGTGGGAGGGAGCGCCTACAATGAGCAGTTCTTC. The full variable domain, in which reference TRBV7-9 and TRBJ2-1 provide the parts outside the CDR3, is DTGVSQNPRHKITKRGQNVTFRCDPISEHNRLYWYRQTLGQGPEFLTYFQNEAQLEKSRLLSDRFSAERPKGSFSTLEIQRTEQGDSAMYLCASSLVGGSAYNEQFFGPGTRLTVL.

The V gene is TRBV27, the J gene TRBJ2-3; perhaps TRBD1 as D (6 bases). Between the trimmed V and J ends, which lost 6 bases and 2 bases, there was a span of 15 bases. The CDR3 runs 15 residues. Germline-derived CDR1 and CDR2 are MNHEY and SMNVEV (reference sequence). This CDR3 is CASSLLGTHTDTQYF. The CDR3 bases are TGTGCCAGCAGCCTACTCGGGACACACACAGATACGCAGTATTTT.

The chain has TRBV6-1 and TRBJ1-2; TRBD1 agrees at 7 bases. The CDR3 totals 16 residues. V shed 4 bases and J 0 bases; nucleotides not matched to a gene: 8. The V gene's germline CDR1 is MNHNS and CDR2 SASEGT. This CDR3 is CASSGPGTASNYGYTF. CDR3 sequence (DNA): TGTGCCAGCAGTGGACCCGGGACAGCTTCTAACTATGGCTACACCTTC.

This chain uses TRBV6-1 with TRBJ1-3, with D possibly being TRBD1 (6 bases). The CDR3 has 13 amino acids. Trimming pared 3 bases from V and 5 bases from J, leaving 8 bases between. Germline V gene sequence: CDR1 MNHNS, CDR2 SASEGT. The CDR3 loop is CASSDRGRNTIYF. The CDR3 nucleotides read TGTGCCAGCAGTGACAGGGGTAGAAACACCATATATTTT.

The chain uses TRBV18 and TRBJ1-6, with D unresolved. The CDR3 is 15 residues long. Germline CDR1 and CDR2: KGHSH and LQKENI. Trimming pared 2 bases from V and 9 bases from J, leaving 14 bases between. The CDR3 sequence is CASSPFADVSSPLHF. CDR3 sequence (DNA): TGTGCCAGCTCACCATTCGCAGATGTCTCTTCACCCCTCCACTTT.

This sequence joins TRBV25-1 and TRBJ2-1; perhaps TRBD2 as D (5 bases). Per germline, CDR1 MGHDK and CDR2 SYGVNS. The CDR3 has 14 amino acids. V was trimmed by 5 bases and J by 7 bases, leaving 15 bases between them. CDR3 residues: CASSLRARGNEQFF. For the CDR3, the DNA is TGTGCCAGCAGTCTCCGGGCCCGAGGGAATGAGCAGTTCTTC.